The clone carrying this T cell receptor beta chain occurred a few times. Its target is not known. V was pared by 0 bases and J by 3 bases, with 13 bases between. The CDR3 loop spans 15 amino acids. The germline CDR1 and CDR2 sequences are SGHDT and YYEEEE. This entry is derived from a study of cytomegalovirus exposure and HLA in healthy donors. About the research overall: Out of 180 million or so T cells, an earlier analysis found 117 million unique TCR beta sequences in total. Points from the study as a whole: Later analysis reportedly placed an Asian-associated ancestry cluster below the roughly 680-donor mean in N-insertions. A later analysis linked around 17,000 TCR beta sequences to HLA alleles at 0.05 false discovery rate.

13 Jbeta primers and 60 Vbeta primers were used for the PCR. Some clones are missing from TCRdb's copy, which holds only in-frame ones; the method was immunoSEQ multiplex PCR. Seen here are 150,000 to 200,000 clones, under 90% observed once, and the top ten hold about 7%. Source material: PBMCs. V usage is TRBV5-6 and J usage is TRBJ2-7, with D possibly TRBD1 on 5 matching bases. This TCR was sampled from a man younger than 45 in good health and CMV-seropositive. This chain's CDR3 is CASSLGTQGFYEQYF. CDR3 bases: TGTGCCAGCAGCTTGGGAACCCAGGGCTTCTACGAGCAGTACTTC.